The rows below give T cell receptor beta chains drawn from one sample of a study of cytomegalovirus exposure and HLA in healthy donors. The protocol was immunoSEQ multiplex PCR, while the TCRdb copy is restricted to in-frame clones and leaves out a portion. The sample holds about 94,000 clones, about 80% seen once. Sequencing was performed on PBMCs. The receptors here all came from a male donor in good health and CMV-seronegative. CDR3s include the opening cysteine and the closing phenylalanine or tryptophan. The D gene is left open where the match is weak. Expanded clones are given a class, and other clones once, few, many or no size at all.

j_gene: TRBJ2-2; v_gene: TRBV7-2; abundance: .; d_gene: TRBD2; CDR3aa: CASSLVAGGTGELFF; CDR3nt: TGTGCCAGCAGCTTAGTAGCGGGGGGCACCGGGGAGCTGTTTTTT
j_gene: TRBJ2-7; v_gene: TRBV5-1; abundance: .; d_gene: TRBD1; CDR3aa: CASSQGQRSSYEQYF; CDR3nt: TGCGCCAGCAGCCAGGGACAGCGTTCCTCCTACGAGCAGTACTTC
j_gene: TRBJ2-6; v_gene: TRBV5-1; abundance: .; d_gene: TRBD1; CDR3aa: CASGRVPGQGFSGANVLTF; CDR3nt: TGCGCCAGCGGCCGGGTTCCGGGACAGGGATTCTCTGGGGCCAACGTCCTGACTTTC
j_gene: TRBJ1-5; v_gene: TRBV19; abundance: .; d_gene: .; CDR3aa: CASSIDLRASSQPQHF; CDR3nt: TGTGCCAGTAGTATAGATCTTCGGGCTAGCTCTCAGCCCCAGCATTTT
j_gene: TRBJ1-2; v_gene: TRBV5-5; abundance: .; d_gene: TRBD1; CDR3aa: CASSLGRGHLYYTF; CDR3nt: TGTGCCAGCAGCTTGGGGAGGGGGCATTTATACTACACCTTC
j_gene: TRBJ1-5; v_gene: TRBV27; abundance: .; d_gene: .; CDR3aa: CASSPTGSPFHNQPQHF; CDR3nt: TGTGCCAGCAGTCCCACAGGTAGCCCGTTTCACAATCAGCCCCAGCATTTT
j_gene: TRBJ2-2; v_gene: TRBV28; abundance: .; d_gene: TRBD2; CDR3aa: CATSTSGSPNRTGELFF; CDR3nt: TGTGCCACCTCGACTAGCGGGAGCCCCAACCGAACCGGGGAGCTGTTTTTT
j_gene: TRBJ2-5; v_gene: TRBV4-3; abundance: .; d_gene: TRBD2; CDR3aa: CASSQGGGTQETQYF; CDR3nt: TGCGCCAGCAGCCAAGGGGGGGGGACCCAAGAGACCCAGTACTTC
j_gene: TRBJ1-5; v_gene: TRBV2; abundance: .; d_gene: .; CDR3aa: CASSSGNSNQPQHF; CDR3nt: TGTGCCAGCAGTTCGGGGAATAGCAATCAGCCCCAGCATTTT
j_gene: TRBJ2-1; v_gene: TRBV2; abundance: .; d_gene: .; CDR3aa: CASAVNRDYNEQFF; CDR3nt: TGTGCCAGCGCCGTTAACAGAGACTACAATGAGCAGTTCTTC
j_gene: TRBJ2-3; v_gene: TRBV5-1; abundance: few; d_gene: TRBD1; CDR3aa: CASSLGTVDTDTQYF; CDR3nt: TGCGCCAGCAGCCTGGGGACAGTTGACACAGATACGCAGTATTTT
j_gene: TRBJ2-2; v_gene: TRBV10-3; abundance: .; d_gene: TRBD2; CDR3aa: CAISESSSGYNTGELFF; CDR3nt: TGTGCCATCAGTGAGTCGTCTAGCGGGTACAACACCGGGGAGCTGTTTTTT
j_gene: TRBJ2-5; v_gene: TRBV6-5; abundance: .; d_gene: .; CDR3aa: CASSVNRRGETQYF; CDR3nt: TGTGCCAGCAGCGTCAATCGCCGGGGTGAGACCCAGTACTTC
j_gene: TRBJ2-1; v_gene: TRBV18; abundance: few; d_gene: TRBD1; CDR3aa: CASSGAGTGGSNEQFF; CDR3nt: TGTGCCAGCTCCGGGGCCGGGACAGGGGGTTCGAATGAGCAGTTCTTC
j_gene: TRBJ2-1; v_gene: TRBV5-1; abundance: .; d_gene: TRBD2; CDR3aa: CASSLEVAGGLSYNEQFF; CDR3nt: TGCGCCAGCAGCCTCGAGGTAGCGGGAGGGCTCTCCTACAATGAGCAGTTCTTC
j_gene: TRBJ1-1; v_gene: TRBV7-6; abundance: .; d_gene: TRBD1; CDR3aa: CASSLATGEVNTEAFF; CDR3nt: TGTGCCAGCAGCTTAGCAACAGGGGAGGTGAACACTGAAGCTTTCTTT
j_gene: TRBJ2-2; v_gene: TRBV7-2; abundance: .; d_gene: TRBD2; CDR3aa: CASSLMAGGHTGELFF; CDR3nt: TGTGCCAGCAGCTTAATGGCGGGGGGGCACACCGGGGAGCTGTTTTTT
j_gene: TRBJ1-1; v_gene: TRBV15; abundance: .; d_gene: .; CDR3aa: CATSRGRQGNTEAFF; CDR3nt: TGTGCCACCAGCAGAGGTCGGCAGGGGAACACTGAAGCTTTCTTT
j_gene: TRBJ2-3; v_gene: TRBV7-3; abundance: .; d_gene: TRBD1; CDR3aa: CASSYRGFSTDTQYF; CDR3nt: TGTGCCAGCAGCTACAGGGGTTTTAGCACAGATACGCAGTATTTT
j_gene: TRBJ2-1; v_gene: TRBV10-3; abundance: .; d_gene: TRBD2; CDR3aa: CAISDYSGGDNEQFF; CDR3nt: TGTGCCATCAGTGATTATAGCGGGGGGGACAATGAGCAGTTCTTC
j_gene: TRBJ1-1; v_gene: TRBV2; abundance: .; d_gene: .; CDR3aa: CASSGGGRFTEAFF; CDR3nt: TGTGCCAGCAGTGGAGGAGGGAGGTTCACTGAAGCTTTCTTT
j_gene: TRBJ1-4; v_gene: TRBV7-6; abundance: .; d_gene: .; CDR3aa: CASSLNQGYEKLFF; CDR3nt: TGTGCCAGCAGCTTAAATCAGGGCTACGAAAAACTGTTTTTT
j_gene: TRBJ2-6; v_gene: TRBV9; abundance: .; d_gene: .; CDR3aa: CASSRTESGANGLTF; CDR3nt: TGTGCCAGCAGCCGTACAGAATCTGGGGCCAACGGCCTGACTTTC
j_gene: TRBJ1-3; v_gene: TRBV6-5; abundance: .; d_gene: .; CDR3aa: CASRPISTADTIYF; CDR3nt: TGTGCCAGCAGGCCCATCTCGACAGCCGACACCATATATTTT
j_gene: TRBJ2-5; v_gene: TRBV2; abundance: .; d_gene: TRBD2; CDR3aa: CASSPKKWTSGQETQYF; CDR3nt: TGTGCCAGCAGCCCCAAGAAATGGACTAGCGGCCAAGAGACCCAGTACTTC
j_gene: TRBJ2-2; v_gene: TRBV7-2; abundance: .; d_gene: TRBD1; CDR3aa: CASSSTGGTGELFF; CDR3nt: TGTGCCAGCAGCTCCACAGGGGGCACCGGGGAGCTGTTTTTT
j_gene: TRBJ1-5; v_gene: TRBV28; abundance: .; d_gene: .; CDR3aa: CASRTGTVNQPQHF; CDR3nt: TGTGCCAGCAGGACCGGGACTGTTAATCAGCCCCAGCATTTT
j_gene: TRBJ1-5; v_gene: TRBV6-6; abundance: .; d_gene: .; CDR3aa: CASSLEQGMGQPQHF; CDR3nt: TGTGCCAGCAGTTTAGAACAGGGAATGGGTCAGCCCCAGCATTTT
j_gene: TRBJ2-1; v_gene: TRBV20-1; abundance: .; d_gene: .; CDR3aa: CSARDHPEQFF; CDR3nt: TGCAGTGCTAGAGACCATCCTGAGCAGTTCTTC
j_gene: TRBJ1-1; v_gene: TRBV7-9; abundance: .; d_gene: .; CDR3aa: CSSSPGRRTEAFF; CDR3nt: TGTTCCAGCAGCCCTGGGAGAAGGACTGAAGCTTTCTTT